The next 18 T cell receptor beta chains were all read from a single sample in a study of T-cell memory formation after mild COVID-19. TCRdb reanalysed the 5' RACE reads using MiXCR and keeps one entry per CDR3 protein. The profile covers around 200,000 distinct CDR3 sequences, with about 10% appearing a single time and approximately 2.8% taken by the ten largest. Sequences were obtained from PBMCs or a T cell subset sorted from them (not recorded which). These receptors came from a man younger than 30 who had mild COVID-19 (a few samples of this study predate the infection). Cell type and time point are not known.

This clonotype was detected a few times. The rearrangement uses TRBV7-2 and TRBJ2-3; D possibly corresponds to TRBD2 (6 bases). The CDR3 is made up of 16 amino acids. Germline V gene lookup returns CDR1 SGHTA and CDR2 FQGNSA. V was shortened by 1 base and J by 5 bases, with 16 bases between the two germline ends. CDR3 loop: CASSLGGVFGIDTQYF. DNA for the CDR3: TGTGCCAGCAGCTTAGGCGGGGTGTTCGGGATAGATACGCAGTATTTT.

This clonotype appeared once. This rearrangement joins TRBV28 to TRBJ1-2; D may be TRBD1 (5 bases). V shed 2 bases and J shed 4 bases, with 14 bases lying between them. CDR1 MDHEN and CDR2 SYDVKM come from the germline V gene. CDR3 size: 15 residues. CDR3 sequence (DNA): TGTGCCAGCAGTTTACCTCCCGGGGGGAGCTATGGCTACACCTTC. Its protein is CASSLPPGGSYGYTF.

V gene TRBV28 combines with J gene TRBJ1-2, with TRBD1 matching over 7 bases. The V segment lost 7 bases and the J segment 6 bases; nucleotides outside the gene matches: 5. Germline assignment: CDR1 MDHEN and CDR2 SYDVKM. This CDR3 has 12 residues. The CDR3 loop reads CASTDRVDGYTF. The CDR3 nucleotides read TGTGCCAGCACTGACAGGGTGGATGGCTACACCTTC.

The chain couples TRBV7-2 to TRBJ2-1; D gene unclear. The germline V gene encodes CDR1 SGHTA and CDR2 FQGNSA. The CDR3 has 14 residues. V gave up 1 base and J gave up 5 bases, with 9 bases separating them. The CDR3: CASSLVASNNEQFF. The CDR3 coding sequence is TGTGCCAGCAGCTTAGTGGCCAGTAACAATGAGCAGTTCTTC.

The chain couples TRBV5-8 to TRBJ2-5, with TRBD1 matching 7 bases. The CDR3 loop spans 15 amino acids. CDR1 and CDR2 from the germline V gene are SGHTS and YDEGEE. V was pared by 4 bases and J by 2 bases, with 8 bases of the junction left unmatched. The CDR3 region has the DNA TGTGCCAGCAGCCCGGGACAGCGTACTCAAGAGACCCAGTACTTC. Translating it yields CASSPGQRTQETQYF.

The J gene is TRBJ2-3, the V gene TRBV7-2; D could derive from TRBD1 or TRBD2 (5 bases each). The length of the CDR3 is 14 residues. Germline V gene sequence: CDR1 SGHTA, CDR2 FQGNSA. V shed 6 bases and J shed 13 bases, with 23 bases lying between them. The CDR3 sequence: CASRPGTDLIPEYF. CDR3 nucleotide sequence: TGTGCCAGCAGACCCGGGACGGACCTAATTCCGGAGTATTTT.

This clonotype appeared a few times. The CDR3 DNA follows: TGTGCCACCAGTGCTCGGACCCACGGGACCCAGTACTTC. It codes for CATSARTHGTQYF. This rearrangement joins TRBV24-1 to TRBJ2-5; no firm D call. The CDR3 is 13 residues long. Germline lookup yields CDR1 KGHDR and CDR2 SFDVKD. The V end lost 5 bases, the J end lost 7 bases, and 13 bases lay between the germline ends.

This clonotype was observed a single time. The chain has TRBV2 and TRBJ1-1, with TRBD1 matching 9 bases. CDR1 is SNHLY, CDR2 FYNNEI, per germline. The CDR3 totals 14 residues. Trimming at V came to 8 bases and at J to 0 bases, leaving 4 bases not matched to a gene. As DNA, the CDR3 is TGTGCCAGCCGGGACAGGGTAATGAACACTGAAGCTTTCTTT. Translating it yields CASRDRVMNTEAFF.

There are a few counts of this clonotype. This chain connects TRBV6-5 to TRBJ2-3; TRBD1 matches at 8 bases. Trimming took 2 bases from V and 4 from J; bases not matched to a gene: 14. The CDR3 length is 18 residues. CDR1 is MNHEY, CDR2 SVGAGI, per germline. The CDR3, as DNA: TGTGCCAGCAGTTACCTGACCGGGACAGGAGGGTTGGCAGATACGCAGTATTTT. Its protein product is CASSYLTGTGGLADTQYF.

This clonotype was counted only a few times. V gene TRBV6-1 combines with J gene TRBJ2-2; D is uncertain. Trimming cost V 3 bases and J 6 bases, with 2 bases left between them. CDR3 size: 11 residues. CDR1 and CDR2 (germline): MNHNS, SASEGT. The CDR3 sequence is CASSDSGELFF. The CDR3 DNA reads as TGTGCCAGCAGTGACTCCGGGGAGCTGTTTTTT.

This clonotype has only a few counts. This chain connects TRBV7-2 to TRBJ2-3, with D maybe TRBD2 (6 bases). The V gene's germline CDR1 is SGHTA and CDR2 FQGNSA. Trimming removed 4 bases at V and 5 bases at J, with 16 bases between. The CDR3 length is 15 residues. The CDR3 bases are TGTGCCAGCAGCTCCCGGAGGACTACTCAAGATACGCAGTATTTT. This encodes CASSSRRTTQDTQYF.

This clonotype was observed many times. The chain is built from TRBV7-9 and TRBJ1-4; 8 nucleotides align to TRBD1. The ends lost 5 bases at V and 8 bases at J; junction bases unmatched: 7. This CDR3 contains 14 residues. Germline V gene lookup returns CDR1 SEHNR and CDR2 FQNEAQ (reference sequence). The CDR3 DNA reads as TGTGCCAGCAGCCTGACAGGGGACGGGGAAAAACTGTTTTTT. Protein product: CASSLTGDGEKLFF.

V usage is TRBV19 and J usage is TRBJ1-4; 7 bases line up with TRBD1. The CDR3 is 15 amino acids. Trimming removed 4 bases from V and 4 bases from J; junction bases left unmatched: 6. From germline, CDR1 is LNHDA and CDR2 SQIVND (reference sequence). The CDR3 DNA reads as TGTGCCAGTAGTAAGACAGGGATCTTTAATGAAAAACTGTTTTTT. Protein: CASSKTGIFNEKLFF.

J is TRBJ1-2 and V is TRBV7-2; TRBD1 is a possible D gene (5 bases). The CDR3 sequence is 14 residues long. CDR1 is SGHTA and CDR2 is FQGNSA in the germline V gene. The germline V and J ends were trimmed by 7 bases and 3 bases, with 15 bases remaining between them. Here the CDR3 DNA reads TGTGCCAGCACCCCATGGGGGGTTGACTATGGCTACACCTTC. This sequence encodes CASTPWGVDYGYTF.

This clonotype was observed a handful of times. The chain combines TRBV10-3 with TRBJ1-1; tentative D call: TRBD1 (6 bases). This CDR3 contains 15 residues. The germline V gene encodes CDR1 ENHRY and CDR2 SYGVKD. V lost 0 bases, J lost 2 bases, and 10 bases lay in between. For the CDR3, the DNA is TGTGCCATCAGTGAGTCGACAGGCCCCAACACTGAAGCTTTCTTT. Protein: CAISESTGPNTEAFF.

This clonotype was counted a few times. The V gene is TRBV12-3 or TRBV12-4, the J gene TRBJ1-5; 11 bases match TRBD1. The V and J ends lost 7 bases and 7 bases, in that order; junction bases with no gene match: 6. CDR3 length: 14 amino acids. The CDR3 reads CASTGQGVEQPQHF. As DNA, the CDR3 is TGTGCCAGCACGGGACAGGGGGTGGAACAGCCCCAGCATTTT.

This clonotype occurred a few times. The chain uses TRBV2 and TRBJ2-7, with TRBD1 matching 8 bases. Germline V gene lookup returns CDR1 SNHLY and CDR2 FYNNEI. Germline trimming cut 6 bases from V and 2 bases from J; bases unmatched to any gene: 3. The CDR3 is 13 residues long. The CDR3 DNA follows: TGTGCCAGCAGGCCGACAGGGGCCTACGAGCAGTACGTC. This codes for CASRPTGAYEQYV.

This clonotype appeared many times. The gene calls are TRBV7-2 and TRBJ2-5, with no clear D. Germline V gene lookup returns CDR1 SGHTA and CDR2 FQGNSA. Trimming took 0 bases from V and 4 from J, leaving 3 bases between them. The length of the CDR3 is 12 residues. The chain's CDR3 is CASSLARETQYF. CDR3 sequence (DNA): TGTGCCAGCAGCTTAGCGAGAGAGACCCAGTACTTC.